The 9 T cell receptor beta chains below come from one sample, sequenced in a study of blood T cell repertoires in COVID-19. Clones were sequenced by immunoSEQ multiplex PCR, and TCRdb holds only the in-frame ones, with some missing. The profile shows some 210,000 clones, about 83% of them singletons. Specimen: peripheral blood. The receptors come from a woman aged 45-59 years with active or convalescent COVID-19.

The chain has TRBV18 and TRBJ2-3; 8 bases are a match to TRBD2. The CDR3 runs to 16 residues. Trimming took 2 bases from V and 3 from J; bases not matched to a gene: 7. CDR1 and CDR2 (germline): KGHSH, LQKENI. CDR3 nucleotides: TGTGCCAGCTCACCATTGGCTAGCGGGCCAACAGATACGCAGTATTTT. Its protein product is CASSPLASGPTDTQYF.

The J gene is TRBJ1-5, the V gene TRBV9; 8 positions agree with TRBD1. The CDR3 extends over 15 amino acids. CDR1 SGDLS and CDR2 YYNGEE come from the germline V gene. V lost 4 bases, J lost 5 bases, and 8 bases stayed unmatched. The CDR3: CASSRGPGQDQPQHF. The CDR3 coding sequence is TGTGCCAGCAGCCGAGGCCCGGGACAGGATCAGCCCCAGCATTTT.

V usage is TRBV28 and J usage is TRBJ1-1; 9 nucleotides line up with TRBD1. The germline V gene encodes CDR1 MDHEN and CDR2 SYDVKM. This CDR3 comprises 17 residues. Trimming took 7 bases from V and 5 from J; bases not matched to a gene: 17. The CDR3: CASTLLGLQGARTEAFF. CDR3 in DNA: TGTGCCAGCACCCTACTGGGTTTACAGGGGGCTAGAACTGAAGCTTTCTTT.

The V call is TRBV6-5, the J call TRBJ2-2, with no clear D. V shed 9 bases and J shed 6 bases, with 11 bases lying between them. From germline, CDR1 is MNHEY and CDR2 SVGAGI. This CDR3 comprises 12 residues. This chain's CDR3 is CASPDLSGELFF. The CDR3 DNA reads as TGTGCCAGTCCTGACTTATCCGGGGAGCTGTTTTTT.

A note on this clone: The same CDR3 can be traced to other DNA sequences in this sample. This chain connects TRBV12-3 or TRBV12-4 to TRBJ1-2; possibly TRBD1 for D (6 bases). V was pared by 5 bases and J by 2 bases, with 9 bases between. CDR3 size: 13 residues. The CDR3 bases are TGTGCCAGCAGTAAACAGGGAAACTATGGCTACACCTTC. As protein: CASSKQGNYGYTF.

The CDR3 DNA follows: TGTGCCAGCACCCAGGGGGGAGCTAACTATGGCTACACCTTC. Its protein product is CASTQGGANYGYTF. The genes are TRBV19 and TRBJ1-2; 7 nucleotides agree with TRBD1. Germline V gene lookup returns CDR1 LNHDA and CDR2 SQIVND (reference sequence). The J segment lost 0 bases and the V segment lost 9 bases, leaving 7 bases of the junction unmatched. This CDR3 spans 14 amino acids.

The V and J genes are TRBV7-8 and TRBJ1-1, with D perhaps matching TRBD1 (6 bases). CDR3 length: 13 amino acids. CDR1 SGHVS and CDR2 FQNEAQ come from the germline V gene. Trimming left V 10 bases short and J 1 base short, with 13 bases between. The CDR3 sequence: CATGGDTNTEAFF. The CDR3 DNA sequence: TGTGCCACCGGGGGGGACACGAACACTGAAGCTTTCTTT.

The genes are TRBV5-5 and TRBJ1-5; D remains unclear. V gave up 2 bases and J gave up 11 bases, with 14 bases separating them. Germline V CDR1 and CDR2: SGHKS, YYEKEE (reference sequence). The CDR3 is made up of 13 amino acids. This chain's CDR3 is CASSFSPPGAQHF. The CDR3 DNA reads as TGTGCCAGCAGCTTTAGTCCCCCCGGGGCCCAGCATTTT. Drawing the rest from reference TRBV5-5 and TRBJ1-5, the complete variable domain is DAGVTQSPTHLIKTRGQQVTLRCSPISGHKSVSWYQQVLGQGPQFIFQYYEKEERGRGNFPDRFSARQFPNYSSELNVNALLLGDSALYLCASSFSPPGAQHFGDGTRLSIL.

The chain is built from TRBV20-1 and TRBJ2-7; D may be TRBD2 (6 bases). This CDR3 has 12 residues. CDR1 is DFQATT and CDR2 is SNEGSKA in the germline V gene (reference sequence). Trimming cost V 3 bases and J 6 bases, with 12 bases left between them. CDR3 DNA sequence: TGCAGTGCTAGTGCTCGGGGGTTCGAGCAGTACGTC. Its protein is CSASARGFEQYV.